This passage covers 7 T cell receptor beta chains from one sample sequenced in a study of blood T cell repertoires in COVID-19. Generated by immunoSEQ multiplex PCR, the TCRdb table keeps only in-frame clones and is missing some. The sample lists about 270,000 clones, approximately 89% occurring once. Sequencing was done on a sample of PBMCs or T cells enriched from blood (not recorded which). The receptors shown here come from a man aged 40-55 years who had been exposed to COVID-19.

The J gene is TRBJ2-1, the V gene TRBV4-1; 10 bases line up with TRBD1. The germline V gene has CDR1 MGHRA and CDR2 YSYEKL. There are 14 residues in the CDR3. Trimming cost V 4 bases and J 9 bases; bases outside gene matches: 6. The CDR3 loop is CASSRMTGGVEQFF. CDR3 in DNA: TGCGCCAGCAGCCGCATGACAGGGGGCGTTGAGCAGTTCTTC.

The V and J genes are TRBV7-9 and TRBJ2-7; 11 nucleotides match TRBD1. The CDR3 runs 15 residues. The V and J ends lost 1 base and 5 bases, in that order; junction bases with no gene match: 4. The germline CDR1 and CDR2 sequences are SEHNR and FQNEAQ (reference sequence). CDR3 DNA: TGTGCCAGCAGCTTAGGAGGACAGGGGGCCGACGAGCAGTACTTC. This sequence encodes CASSLGGQGADEQYF.

On this clone itself: Distinct nucleotide sequences in the sample also encode this CDR3. The V and J genes are TRBV5-1 and TRBJ1-1; 10 positions match TRBD1. CDR3 size: 15 residues. After removal of 4 bases from V and 2 bases from J, the junction contained 5 bases not matched to a gene. In germline, CDR1 is SGHRS, CDR2 YFSETQ. CDR3 bases: TGCGCCAGCAGCCCCGGGGACAGGGGTAACACTGAAGCTTTCTTT. Protein product: CASSPGDRGNTEAFF. Using reference TRBV5-1 and TRBJ1-1 for the parts outside the CDR3, the full variable domain is KAGVTQTPRYLIKTRGQQVTLSCSPISGHRSVSWYQQTPGQGLQFLFEYFSETQRNKGNFPGRFSGRQFSNSRSEMNVSTLELGDSALYLCASSPGDRGNTEAFFGQGTRLTVV.

Regarding this clone: Relative to the germline gene, one junction end is altered; a read error may explain this. The chain uses TRBV7-7 and TRBJ1-1, with 7 bases aligning to TRBD1. This CDR3 is built from 17 residues. Germline assignment: CDR1 SSHAT and CDR2 FNYEAQ (reference sequence). CDR3: CASSWRQGISMNTEAFF. CDR3 bases: TGTGCTAGCAGTTGGAGACAGGGAATAAGTATGAACACTGAAGCTTTCTTT.

The chain links TRBV29-1 to TRBJ1-4; D is uncertain. The V gene's germline CDR1 is SQVTM and CDR2 ANQGSEA. The germline V and J ends were trimmed by 7 bases and 7 bases, with 16 bases remaining between them. This CDR3 spans 13 amino acids. CDR3 amino acids: CSAVGGLGEKLFF. CDR3 sequence (DNA): TGCAGCGCAGTAGGTGGGCTCGGTGAAAAACTGTTTTTT.

The gene calls are TRBV12-3 or TRBV12-4 and TRBJ2-1; 7 bases match TRBD2. The CDR3 totals 13 residues. Trimming at V came to 7 bases and at J to 7 bases, leaving 7 bases not matched to a gene. The CDR3 loop is CASTRMGGNEQFF. The CDR3 coding sequence is TGTGCCAGCACCCGTATGGGAGGGAATGAGCAGTTCTTC.

The V gene is TRBV19, the J gene TRBJ1-5, with unresolved D. In germline, CDR1 is LNHDA, CDR2 SQIVND (reference sequence). Trimming cost V 3 bases and J 0 bases, with 9 bases left between them. The CDR3 length is 15 residues. The CDR3 region is CASSISDYSNQPQHF. The CDR3 DNA sequence: TGTGCCAGTAGTATCTCAGACTATAGCAATCAGCCCCAGCATTTT.